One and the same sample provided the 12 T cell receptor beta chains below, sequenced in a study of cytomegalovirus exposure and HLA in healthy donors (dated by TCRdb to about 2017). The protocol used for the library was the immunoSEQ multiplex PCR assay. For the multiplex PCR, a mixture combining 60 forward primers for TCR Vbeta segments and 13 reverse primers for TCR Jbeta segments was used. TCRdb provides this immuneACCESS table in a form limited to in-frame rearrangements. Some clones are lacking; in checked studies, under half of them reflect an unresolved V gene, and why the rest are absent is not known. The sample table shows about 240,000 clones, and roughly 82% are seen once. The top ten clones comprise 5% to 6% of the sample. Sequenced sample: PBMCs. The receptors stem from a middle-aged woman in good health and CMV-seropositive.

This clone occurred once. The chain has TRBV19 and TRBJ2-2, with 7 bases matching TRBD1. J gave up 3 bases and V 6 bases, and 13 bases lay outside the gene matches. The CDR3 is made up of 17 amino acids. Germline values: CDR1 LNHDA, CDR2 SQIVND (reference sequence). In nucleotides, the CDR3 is TGTGCCAGTAGGGCCCGGGGCAGGGGGTCGGACACCGGGGAGCTGTTTTTT. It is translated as CASRARGRGSDTGELFF.

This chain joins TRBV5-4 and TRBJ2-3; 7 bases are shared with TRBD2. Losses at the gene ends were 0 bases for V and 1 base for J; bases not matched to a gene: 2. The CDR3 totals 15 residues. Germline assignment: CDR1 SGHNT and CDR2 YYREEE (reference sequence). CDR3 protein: CASSLELARTDTQYF. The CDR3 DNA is TGTGCCAGCAGCTTGGAACTAGCGCGCACAGATACGCAGTATTTT.

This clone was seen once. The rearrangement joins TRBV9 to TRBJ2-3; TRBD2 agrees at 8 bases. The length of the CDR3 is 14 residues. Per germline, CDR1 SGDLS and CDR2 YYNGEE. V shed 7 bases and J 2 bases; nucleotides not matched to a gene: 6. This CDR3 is CASGIAGSTDTQYF. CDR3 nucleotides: TGTGCCAGCGGTATAGCGGGGTCCACAGATACGCAGTATTTT.

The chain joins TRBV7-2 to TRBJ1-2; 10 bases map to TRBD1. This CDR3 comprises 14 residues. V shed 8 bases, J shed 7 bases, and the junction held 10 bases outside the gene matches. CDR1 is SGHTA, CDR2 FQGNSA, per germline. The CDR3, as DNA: TGTGCCAGCCTGCGGGACAGGGGAGTGAGTGGCTACACCTTC. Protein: CASLRDRGVSGYTF.

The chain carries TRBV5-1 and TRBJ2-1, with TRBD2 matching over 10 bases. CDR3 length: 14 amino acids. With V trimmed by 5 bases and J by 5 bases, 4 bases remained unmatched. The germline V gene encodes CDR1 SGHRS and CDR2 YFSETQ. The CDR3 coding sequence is TGCGCCAGCAGTTGGACTAGCGGAGACAATGAGCAGTTCTTC. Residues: CASSWTSGDNEQFF.

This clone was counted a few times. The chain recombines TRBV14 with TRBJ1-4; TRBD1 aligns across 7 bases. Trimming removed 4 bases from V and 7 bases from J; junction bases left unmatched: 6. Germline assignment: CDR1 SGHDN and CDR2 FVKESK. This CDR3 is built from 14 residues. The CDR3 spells CASSLTGLGEKLFF. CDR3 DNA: TGTGCCAGCAGCCTGACAGGGTTAGGTGAAAAACTGTTTTTT. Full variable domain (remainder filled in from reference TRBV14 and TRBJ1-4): EAGVTQFPSHSVIEKGQTVTLRCDPISGHDNLYWYRRVMGKEIKFLLHFVKESKQDESGMPNNRFLAERTGGTYSTLKVQPAELEDSGVYFCASSLTGLGEKLFFGSGTQLSVL.

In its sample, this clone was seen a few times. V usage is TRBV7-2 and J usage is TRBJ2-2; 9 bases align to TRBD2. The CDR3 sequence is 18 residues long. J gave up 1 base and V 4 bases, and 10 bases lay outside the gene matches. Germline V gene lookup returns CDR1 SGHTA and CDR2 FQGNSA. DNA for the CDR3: TGTGCCAGCAGCTCCCCCCGGGGAGCGGGGGGGAACACCGGGGAGCTGTTTTTT. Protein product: CASSSPRGAGGNTGELFF.

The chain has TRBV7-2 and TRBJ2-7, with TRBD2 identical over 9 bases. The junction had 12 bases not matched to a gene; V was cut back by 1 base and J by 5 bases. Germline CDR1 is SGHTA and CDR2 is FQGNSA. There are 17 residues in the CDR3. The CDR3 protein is CASSLELSGRPLDEQYF. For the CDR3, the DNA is TGTGCCAGCAGCTTAGAATTAAGCGGGAGGCCGCTGGACGAGCAGTACTTC. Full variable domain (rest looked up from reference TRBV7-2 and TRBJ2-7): GAGVSQSPSNKVTEKGKDVELRCDPISGHTALYWYRQSLGQGLEFLIYFQGNSAPDKSGLPSDRFSAERTGGSVSTLTIQRTQQEDSAVYLCASSLELSGRPLDEQYFGPGTRLTVT.

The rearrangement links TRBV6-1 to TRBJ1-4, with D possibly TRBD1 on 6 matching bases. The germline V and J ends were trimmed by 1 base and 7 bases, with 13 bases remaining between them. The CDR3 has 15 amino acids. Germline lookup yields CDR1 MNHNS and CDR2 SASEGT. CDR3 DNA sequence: TGTGCCAGCAGTGAAGTGGGGACAATTGGTGAAAAACTGTTTTTT. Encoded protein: CASSEVGTIGEKLFF.

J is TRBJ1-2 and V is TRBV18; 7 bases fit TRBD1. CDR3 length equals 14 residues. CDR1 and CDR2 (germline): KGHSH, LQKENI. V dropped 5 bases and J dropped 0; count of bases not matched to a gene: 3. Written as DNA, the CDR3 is TGTGCCAGCTCAGGGACAGACACTAACTATGGCTACACCTTC. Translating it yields CASSGTDTNYGYTF. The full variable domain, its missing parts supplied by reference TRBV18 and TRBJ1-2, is NAGVMQNPRHLVRRRGQEARLRCSPMKGHSHVYWYRQLPEEGLKFMVYLQKENIIDESGMPKERFSAEFPKEGPSILRIQQVVRGDSAAYFCASSGTDTNYGYTFGSGTRLTVV.

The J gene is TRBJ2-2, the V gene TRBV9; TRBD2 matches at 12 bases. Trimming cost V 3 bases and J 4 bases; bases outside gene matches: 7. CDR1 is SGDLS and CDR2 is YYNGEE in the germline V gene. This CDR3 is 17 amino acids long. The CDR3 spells CASSATSGGGSTGELFF. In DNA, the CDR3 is TGTGCCAGCAGCGCGACTAGCGGGGGAGGTAGCACCGGGGAGCTGTTTTTT.

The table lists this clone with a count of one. The CDR3 region is CASSPTPTGTQPQHF. The CDR3 bases are TGTGCCAGCAGTCCCACTCCGACAGGGACTCAGCCCCAGCATTTT. V and J are TRBV27 and TRBJ1-5, with 7 bases fitting TRBD1. Trimming at V came to 5 bases and at J to 6 bases, leaving 10 bases not matched to a gene. Germline assignment: CDR1 MNHEY and CDR2 SMNVEV (reference sequence). The CDR3 sequence is 15 residues long.